Listed here are 17 T cell receptor beta chains from one sample, sequenced in a study of T cell responses to AZD1222 COVID-19 vaccine. Only in-frame clones appear in the TCRdb table, and some are missing; sequencing was by immunoSEQ multiplex PCR. The sample contains about 120,000 clones, roughly 84% of which appear only once. Sample: peripheral blood, taken on day 0 of AZD1222 vaccination. Receptor source: an adult in good health.

This chain links TRBV9 with TRBJ2-1; tentatively, D is TRBD2 (5 bases). V was pared by 0 bases and J by 9 bases, with 10 bases between. The CDR3 has 13 residues. Per the germline V gene, CDR1 is SGDLS and CDR2 is YYNGEE. CDR3 in amino acids: CASSVALVGEQFF. DNA of the CDR3: TGTGCCAGCAGCGTAGCACTAGTTGGTGAGCAGTTCTTC.

This chain links TRBV29-1 with TRBJ1-1; TRBD1 might be the D (5 bases). Trimming pared 6 bases from V and 2 bases from J, leaving 25 bases between. The CDR3 is made up of 17 amino acids. Germline CDR1 is SQVTM and CDR2 is ANQGSEA. The CDR3 region is CSVLSPWRGTVNTEAFF. The CDR3 nucleotides are TGCAGCGTCCTCTCCCCCTGGAGAGGGACGGTAAACACTGAAGCTTTCTTT. The full variable domain, its missing parts supplied by reference TRBV29-1 and TRBJ1-1, is SAVISQKPSRDICQRGTSLTIQCQVDSQVTMMFWYRQQPGQSLTLIATANQGSEATYESGFVIDKFPISRPNLTFSTLTVSNMSPEDSSIYLCSVLSPWRGTVNTEAFFGQGTRLTVV.

This chain uses TRBV28 with TRBJ1-2; D ambiguous. Germline lookup yields CDR1 MDHEN and CDR2 SYDVKM. This CDR3 comprises 12 residues. V lost 2 bases and J 8 bases, leaving 9 bases between the germline ends. DNA for the CDR3: TGTGCCAGCAGTTTAAGGGTCCCCGGCTACACCTTC. This translates into CASSLRVPGYTF.

V and J are TRBV7-8 and TRBJ2-5; TRBD2 aligns across 10 bases. The CDR3 runs to 15 residues. The germline CDR1 and CDR2 sequences are SGHVS and FQNEAQ. The V gene end was trimmed by 6 bases and the J gene end by 5 bases; junction bases not matched to a gene: 9. CDR3 coding DNA: TGTGCCAGCAGACAGCGGGGGGGCCCTTCGGAGACCCAGTACTTC. Amino acid sequence: CASRQRGGPSETQYF.

CDR3 in amino acids: CASSPGGASSQPQHF. The CDR3 bases are TGTGCCAGCAGCCCTGGCGGGGCAAGCTCTCAGCCCCAGCATTTT. V is TRBV9 and J is TRBJ1-5; possibly TRBD1 for D (5 bases). V gave up 4 bases and J gave up 6 bases, with 17 bases separating them. This CDR3 has 15 residues. Looked up from germline, CDR1 is SGDLS and CDR2 is YYNGEE.

The CDR3 here is CASSVELAGGVDEQYF. Here the CDR3 DNA reads TGTGCCAGCAGCGTAGAACTAGCGGGAGGCGTAGACGAGCAGTACTTC. The chain uses TRBV9 and TRBJ2-7; 12 nucleotides line up with TRBD2. The CDR3 consists of 16 residues. V dropped 0 bases and J dropped 5; count of bases not matched to a gene: 6. CDR1 is SGDLS and CDR2 is YYNGEE in the germline V gene.

The genes are TRBV28 and TRBJ2-7, with 8 bases identical to TRBD2. With V trimmed by 6 bases and J by 3 bases, 10 bases remained unmatched. Germline CDR1 reads MDHEN; CDR2 reads SYDVKM. The CDR3 has 15 amino acids. CDR3 in amino acids: CASSSPRGGYYEQYF. CDR3 bases: TGTGCCAGCAGCTCCCCTCGGGGGGGCTACTACGAGCAGTACTTC.

The J gene is TRBJ2-3, the V gene TRBV28; 8 nucleotides line up with TRBD2. Germline CDR1 MDHEN, CDR2 SYDVKM. The CDR3 spans 15 residues. V gave up 5 bases and J gave up 4 bases; unmatched junction bases: 8. The CDR3 reads CASSLPGLVPDTQYF. CDR3 nucleotide sequence: TGTGCCAGCAGTCTTCCGGGACTAGTACCAGATACGCAGTATTTT.

J is TRBJ2-7 and V is TRBV7-9; 8 positions agree with TRBD2. Germline V gives CDR1 SEHNR, CDR2 FQNEAQ (reference sequence). This CDR3 comprises 16 residues. J gave up 3 bases and V 5 bases, and 12 bases lay outside the gene matches. The CDR3 sequence is CASSENSGITNYEQYF. CDR3 nucleotide sequence: TGTGCCAGCAGCGAGAATAGCGGGATCACTAACTACGAGCAGTACTTC.

This sequence joins TRBV7-9 and TRBJ1-1; possible D gene TRBD1, 5 bases. Germline V gene lookup returns CDR1 SEHNR and CDR2 FQNEAQ (reference sequence). CDR3 size: 14 residues. Trimming removed 3 bases from V and 11 bases from J, with 19 bases in between. CDR3 sequence: CASSFRGGGYLAFF. The CDR3 region has the DNA TGTGCCAGCAGCTTTAGGGGCGGAGGTTATTTGGCTTTCTTT. Supplemented by reference TRBV7-9 and TRBJ1-1, the full variable domain reads DTGVSQNPRHKITKRGQNVTFRCDPISEHNRLYWYRQTLGQGPEFLTYFQNEAQLEKSRLLSDRFSAERPKGSFSTLEIQRTEQGDSAMYLCASSFRGGGYLAFFGQGTRLTVV.

V usage is TRBV5-1 and J usage is TRBJ1-1; D unresolved. Trimming removed 0 bases at V and 7 bases at J, with 7 bases between. Per germline, CDR1 SGHRS and CDR2 YFSETQ. The CDR3 is made up of 12 amino acids. The CDR3 coding sequence is TGCGCCAGCAGCTTGGGGAGGTATGAAGCTTTCTTT. Protein product: CASSLGRYEAFF. Full variable domain (outside the CDR3, taken from reference TRBV5-1 and TRBJ1-1): KAGVTQTPRYLIKTRGQQVTLSCSPISGHRSVSWYQQTPGQGLQFLFEYFSETQRNKGNFPGRFSGRQFSNSRSEMNVSTLELGDSALYLCASSLGRYEAFFGQGTRLTVV.

The rearrangement uses TRBV30 and TRBJ1-2; the D is unclear. Germline V gene lookup returns CDR1 GTSNPN and CDR2 SVGIG (reference sequence). The CDR3 length is 14 residues. V was trimmed by 4 bases and J by 0 bases, leaving 12 bases between them. In nucleotides, the CDR3 is TGTGCCTGGACGAGGGCAGTTACTAACTATGGCTACACCTTC. Residues: CAWTRAVTNYGYTF.

Here the CDR3 reads CASRRVTLNTEAFF. CDR3 sequence (DNA): TGTGCCAGCCGGCGTGTTACTTTGAACACTGAAGCTTTCTTT. V usage is TRBV6-5 and J usage is TRBJ1-1; D gene uncertain. The length of the CDR3 is 14 residues. Deletions cut 8 bases from V and 0 bases from J, with 13 bases between. Germline CDR1 and CDR2: MNHEY and SVGAGI.

This sequence joins TRBV5-1 and TRBJ2-5; 9 bases agree with TRBD1. This CDR3 is 15 amino acids long. CDR1 is SGHRS and CDR2 is YFSETQ in the germline V gene. The junction had 4 bases not matched to a gene; V was cut back by 0 bases and J by 4 bases. Written as DNA, the CDR3 is TGCGCCAGCAGCTTGGTTGGACAGGGGTTAGAGACCCAGTACTTC. It encodes CASSLVGQGLETQYF.

This chain links TRBV7-6 with TRBJ1-2; no firm D call. This CDR3 spans 13 amino acids. With 2 bases removed from V and 5 bases from J, the gap between germline ends came to 9 bases. From germline, CDR1 is SGHVS and CDR2 FNYEAQ. CDR3 coding DNA: TGTGCCAGCAGCTTAATAGGCGGATATGGCTACACCTTC. Protein product: CASSLIGGYGYTF.

The rearrangement links TRBV11-1 to TRBJ2-2; 8 bases align to TRBD2. Germline V gene sequence: CDR1 SGHAT, CDR2 FQDESV (reference sequence). This CDR3 has 15 amino acids. With 6 bases clipped from V and 4 bases from J, the junction kept 7 bases outside the gene matches. In nucleotides, the CDR3 is TGTGCCAGCAGAACCGGGACTAGGGGCACCGGGGAGCTGTTTTTT. Protein sequence: CASRTGTRGTGELFF.

This clone came up once. The chain recombines TRBV3-1 (or the pseudogene TRBV3-2) with TRBJ1-6; TRBD1 matches at 12 bases. V lost 4 bases and J lost 8; bases outside the gene matches: 3. Germline lookup yields CDR1 LGHDT and CDR2 YNNKEL (reference sequence). The CDR3 is 15 amino acids. CDR3 nucleotides: TGTGCCAGCAGCCGGGGACAGGGGGCACATTCACCCCTCCACTTT. Amino acids: CASSRGQGAHSPLHF.